This entry is about one TCR beta chain. This CDR3 has 11 amino acids. V was shortened by 1 base and J by 8 bases, with 8 bases between the two germline ends. Germline lookup yields CDR1 SQVTM and CDR2 ANQGSEA. Measured with immunoSEQ multiplex PCR; TCRdb has only the in-frame clones, and not every one. The table includes some 630,000 clones, 96% detected once. This entry belongs to a study of shared clonotypes between healthy human individuals. Only CD45RO-negative cells positively selected for CCR7 counted as naive CD8 cells, so terminally differentiated effector memory CD45RA+ cells were excluded. The sequence came from a woman younger than 45 in good health. The chain combines TRBV29-1 with TRBJ1-2; no definite D call. Sequenced input: naive CD8+ T cells sorted from blood. CDR3 protein: CSVEGLGGYTF. The CDR3 DNA reads TGCAGCGTTGAAGGGTTGGGAGGCTACACCTTC.